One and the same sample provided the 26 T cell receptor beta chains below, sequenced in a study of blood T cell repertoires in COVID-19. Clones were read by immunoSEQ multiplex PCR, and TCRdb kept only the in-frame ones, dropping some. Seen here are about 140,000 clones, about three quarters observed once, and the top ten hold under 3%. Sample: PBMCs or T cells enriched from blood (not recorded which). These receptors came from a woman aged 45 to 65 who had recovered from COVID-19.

The CDR3 DNA is TGTGCCAGCAGCGCAAACCTCAGGGATGGCTACACCTTC. Encoded protein: CASSANLRDGYTF. The chain has TRBV9 and TRBJ1-2, with a possible D match to TRBD1 (5 bases). CDR1 is SGDLS, CDR2 YYNGEE, per germline. The CDR3 spans 13 residues. V was pared by 3 bases and J by 6 bases, with 12 bases between.

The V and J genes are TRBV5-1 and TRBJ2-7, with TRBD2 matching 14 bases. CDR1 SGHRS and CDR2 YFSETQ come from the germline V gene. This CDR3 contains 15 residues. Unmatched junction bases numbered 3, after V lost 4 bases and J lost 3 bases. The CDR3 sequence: CASSLGLAGGYEQYF. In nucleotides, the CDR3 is TGCGCCAGCAGCCTTGGACTAGCGGGGGGCTACGAGCAGTACTTC.

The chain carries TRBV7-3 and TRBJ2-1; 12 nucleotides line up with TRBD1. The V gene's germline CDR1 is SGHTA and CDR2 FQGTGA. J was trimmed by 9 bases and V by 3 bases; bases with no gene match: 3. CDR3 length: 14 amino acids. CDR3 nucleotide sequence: TGTGCCAGCAGCTTGGGACAGGGGGCGCGTGAGCAGTTCTTC. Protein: CASSLGQGAREQFF.

CDR3 sequence reads: CASSYWGRGRTEAFF. The CDR3 nucleotides read TGTGCCAGCAGTTACTGGGGCAGGGGGAGGACTGAAGCTTTCTTT. The V gene is TRBV6-5, the J gene TRBJ1-1; 7 bases align to TRBD1. The ends lost 1 base at V and 5 bases at J; junction bases unmatched: 7. Germline-derived CDR1 and CDR2 are MNHEY and SVGAGI. CDR3 length: 15 residues.

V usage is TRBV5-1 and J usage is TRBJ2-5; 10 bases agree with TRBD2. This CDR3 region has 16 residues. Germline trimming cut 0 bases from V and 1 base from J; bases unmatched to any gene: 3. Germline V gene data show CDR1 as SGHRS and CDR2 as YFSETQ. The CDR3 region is CASSLVSGGTQETQYF. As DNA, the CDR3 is TGCGCCAGCAGCTTGGTTAGCGGGGGGACCCAAGAGACCCAGTACTTC. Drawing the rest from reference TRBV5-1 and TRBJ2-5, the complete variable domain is KAGVTQTPRYLIKTRGQQVTLSCSPISGHRSVSWYQQTPGQGLQFLFEYFSETQRNKGNFPGRFSGRQFSNSRSEMNVSTLELGDSALYLCASSLVSGGTQETQYFGPGTRLLVL.

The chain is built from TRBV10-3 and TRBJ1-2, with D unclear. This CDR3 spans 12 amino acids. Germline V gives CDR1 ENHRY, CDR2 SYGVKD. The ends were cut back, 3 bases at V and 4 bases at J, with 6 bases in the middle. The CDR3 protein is CAISDGGYGYTF. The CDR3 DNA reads TGTGCCATCAGTGATGGCGGCTATGGCTACACCTTC.

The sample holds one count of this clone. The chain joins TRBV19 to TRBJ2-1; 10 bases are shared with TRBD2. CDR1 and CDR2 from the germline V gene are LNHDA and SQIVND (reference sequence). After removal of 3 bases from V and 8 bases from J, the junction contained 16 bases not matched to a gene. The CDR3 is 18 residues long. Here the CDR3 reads CASSIIGKLAGKVDEQFF. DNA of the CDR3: TGTGCCAGTAGTATCATTGGAAAACTAGCGGGGAAGGTGGATGAGCAGTTCTTC.

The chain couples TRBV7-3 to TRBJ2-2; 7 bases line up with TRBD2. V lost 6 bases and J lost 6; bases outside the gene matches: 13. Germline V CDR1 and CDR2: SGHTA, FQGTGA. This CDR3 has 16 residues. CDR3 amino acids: CASRARTGGTSGELFF. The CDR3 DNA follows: TGTGCCAGCAGGGCTCGCACGGGAGGAACCTCCGGGGAGCTGTTTTTT. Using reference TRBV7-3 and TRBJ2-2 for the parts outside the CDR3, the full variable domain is GAGVSQTPSNKVTEKGKYVELRCDPISGHTALYWYRQSLGQGPEFLIYFQGTGAADDSGLPNDRFFAVRPEGSVSTLKIQRTERGDSAVYLCASRARTGGTSGELFFGEGSRLTVL.

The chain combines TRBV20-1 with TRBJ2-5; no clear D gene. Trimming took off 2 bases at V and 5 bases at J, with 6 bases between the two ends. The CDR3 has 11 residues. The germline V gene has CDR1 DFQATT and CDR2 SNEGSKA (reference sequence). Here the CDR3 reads CSARPQETQYF. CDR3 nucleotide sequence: TGCAGTGCTAGACCGCAGGAGACCCAGTACTTC.

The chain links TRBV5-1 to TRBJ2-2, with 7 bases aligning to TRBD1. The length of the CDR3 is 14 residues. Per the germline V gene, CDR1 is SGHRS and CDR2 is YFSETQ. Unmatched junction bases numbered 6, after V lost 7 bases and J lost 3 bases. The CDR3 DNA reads TGCGCCAGCCTAGGGGACAGACACACCGGGGAGCTGTTTTTT. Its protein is CASLGDRHTGELFF.

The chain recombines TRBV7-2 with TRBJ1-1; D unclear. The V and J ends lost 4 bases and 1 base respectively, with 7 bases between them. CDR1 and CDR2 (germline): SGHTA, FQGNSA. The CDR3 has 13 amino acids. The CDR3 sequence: CASSSLRNTEAFF. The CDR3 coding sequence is TGTGCCAGCAGCTCCCTCCGGAACACTGAAGCTTTCTTT.

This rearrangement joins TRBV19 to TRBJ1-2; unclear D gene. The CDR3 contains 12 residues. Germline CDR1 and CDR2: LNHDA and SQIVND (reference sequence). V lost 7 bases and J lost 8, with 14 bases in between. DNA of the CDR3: TGTGCCAGTAACGGAGGGATGTGGGGCTACACCTTC. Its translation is CASNGGMWGYTF.

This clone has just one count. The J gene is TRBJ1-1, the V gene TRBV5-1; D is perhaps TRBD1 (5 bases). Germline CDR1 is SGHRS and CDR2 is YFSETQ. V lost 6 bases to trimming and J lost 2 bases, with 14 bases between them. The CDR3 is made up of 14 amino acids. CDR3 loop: CASTLGGSNTEAFF. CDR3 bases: TGCGCCAGCACCCTGGGGGGGTCAAACACTGAAGCTTTCTTT.

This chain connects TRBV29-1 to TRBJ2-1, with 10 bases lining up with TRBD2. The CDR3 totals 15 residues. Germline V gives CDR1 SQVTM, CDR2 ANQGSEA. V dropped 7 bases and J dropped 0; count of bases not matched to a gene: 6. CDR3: CSALAGATSYNEQFF. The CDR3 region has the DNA TGCAGCGCCCTAGCGGGAGCGACCTCCTACAATGAGCAGTTCTTC.

The CDR3 DNA follows: TGTGCCAGCAGTTGGAGGTCCGGGGAGCTGTTTTTT. It encodes CASSWRSGELFF. J is TRBJ2-2 and V is TRBV6-5, with TRBD2 as a possible D gene (5 bases). Germline values: CDR1 MNHEY, CDR2 SVGAGI. The germline V and J ends were trimmed by 4 bases and 6 bases, with 6 bases remaining between them. CDR3 length: 12 amino acids.

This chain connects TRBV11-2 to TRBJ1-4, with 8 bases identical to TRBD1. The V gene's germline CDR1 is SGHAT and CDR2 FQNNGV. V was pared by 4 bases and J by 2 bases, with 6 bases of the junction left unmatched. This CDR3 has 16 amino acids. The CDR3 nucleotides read TGTGCCAGCAGCTCTACCAGGGGGCGGACTAATGAAAAACTGTTTTTT. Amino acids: CASSSTRGRTNEKLFF. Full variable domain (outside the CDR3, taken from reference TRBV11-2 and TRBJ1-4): EAGVAQSPRYKIIEKRQSVAFWCNPISGHATLYWYQQILGQGPKLLIQFQNNGVVDDSQLPKDRFSAERLKGVDSTLKIQPAKLEDSAVYLCASSSTRGRTNEKLFFGSGTQLSVL.

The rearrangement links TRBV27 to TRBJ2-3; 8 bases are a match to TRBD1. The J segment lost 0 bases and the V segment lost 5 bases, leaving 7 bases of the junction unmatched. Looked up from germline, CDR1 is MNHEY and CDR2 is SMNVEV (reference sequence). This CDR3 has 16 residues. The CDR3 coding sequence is TGTGCCAGCAGTCCAAACAGGGGGGATAGCACAGATACGCAGTATTTT. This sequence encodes CASSPNRGDSTDTQYF.

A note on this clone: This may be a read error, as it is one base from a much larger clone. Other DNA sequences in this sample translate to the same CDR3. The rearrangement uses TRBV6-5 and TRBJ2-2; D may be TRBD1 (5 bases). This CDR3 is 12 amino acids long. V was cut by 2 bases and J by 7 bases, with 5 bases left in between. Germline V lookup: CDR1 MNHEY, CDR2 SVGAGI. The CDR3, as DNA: TGTGCCAGCAGTTACAGGGGCGGGGAGCTGTTTTTT. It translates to CASSYRGGELFF.

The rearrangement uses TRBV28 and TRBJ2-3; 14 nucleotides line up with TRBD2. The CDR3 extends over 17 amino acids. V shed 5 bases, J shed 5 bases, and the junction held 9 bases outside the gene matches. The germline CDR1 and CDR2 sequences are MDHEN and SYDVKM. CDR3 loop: CASSPQGLAGAVDTQYF. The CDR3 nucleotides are TGTGCCAGCAGTCCACAGGGACTAGCGGGAGCGGTAGATACGCAGTATTTT.

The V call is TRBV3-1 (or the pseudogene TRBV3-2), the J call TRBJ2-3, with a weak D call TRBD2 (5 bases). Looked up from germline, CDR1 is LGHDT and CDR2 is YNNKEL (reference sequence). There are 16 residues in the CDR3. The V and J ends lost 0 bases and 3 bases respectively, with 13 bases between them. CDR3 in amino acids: CASSQDVGVGTDTQYF. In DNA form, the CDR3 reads TGTGCCAGCAGCCAAGACGTGGGAGTGGGTACAGATACGCAGTATTTT.

Here the CDR3 reads CASSLEDLTVGTEAFF. CDR3 coding DNA: TGCGCCAGCAGCTTGGAGGACTTGACCGTGGGGACTGAAGCTTTCTTT. J is TRBJ1-1 and V is TRBV5-1; the D is unclear. Germline-derived CDR1 and CDR2 are SGHRS and YFSETQ. The V end lost 0 bases, the J end lost 5 bases, and 17 bases lay between the germline ends. The CDR3 extends over 16 amino acids.

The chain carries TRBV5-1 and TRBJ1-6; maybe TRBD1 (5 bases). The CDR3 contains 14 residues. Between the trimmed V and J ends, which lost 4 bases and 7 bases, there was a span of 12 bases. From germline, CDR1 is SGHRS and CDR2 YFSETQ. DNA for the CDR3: TGCGCCAGCAGCGCCGGGGACTCCAATTCACCCCTCCACTTT. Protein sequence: CASSAGDSNSPLHF. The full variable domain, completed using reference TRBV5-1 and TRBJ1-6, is KAGVTQTPRYLIKTRGQQVTLSCSPISGHRSVSWYQQTPGQGLQFLFEYFSETQRNKGNFPGRFSGRQFSNSRSEMNVSTLELGDSALYLCASSAGDSNSPLHFGNGTRLTVT.

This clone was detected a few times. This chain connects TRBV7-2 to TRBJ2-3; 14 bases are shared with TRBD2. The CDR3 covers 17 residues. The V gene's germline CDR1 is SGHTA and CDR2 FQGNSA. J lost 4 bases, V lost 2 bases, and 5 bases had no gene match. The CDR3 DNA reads TGTGCCAGCAGCTTACCGACTAGCGGGGGGGCCTCAGATACGCAGTATTTT. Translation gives CASSLPTSGGASDTQYF.

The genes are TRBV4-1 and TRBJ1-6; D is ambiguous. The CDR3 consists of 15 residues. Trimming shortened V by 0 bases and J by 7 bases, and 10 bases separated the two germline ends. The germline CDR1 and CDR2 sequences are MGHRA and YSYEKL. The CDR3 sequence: CASSQDGGKNSPLHF. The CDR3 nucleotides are TGCGCCAGCAGCCAAGACGGCGGAAAAAATTCACCCCTCCACTTT.

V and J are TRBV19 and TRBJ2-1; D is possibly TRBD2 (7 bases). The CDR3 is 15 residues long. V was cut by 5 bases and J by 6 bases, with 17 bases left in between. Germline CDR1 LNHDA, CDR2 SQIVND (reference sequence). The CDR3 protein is CASSGFGGPSNEQFF. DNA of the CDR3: TGTGCCAGTAGTGGATTCGGGGGGCCGTCCAATGAGCAGTTCTTC.

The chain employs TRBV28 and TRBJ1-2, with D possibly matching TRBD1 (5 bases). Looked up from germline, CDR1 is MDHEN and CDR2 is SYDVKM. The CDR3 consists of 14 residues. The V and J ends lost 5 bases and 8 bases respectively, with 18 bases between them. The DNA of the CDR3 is TGTGCCAGCAGTCCGGGGGACCGCACGGGGGGCTACACCTTC. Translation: CASSPGDRTGGYTF.